Each of the 29 T cell receptor beta chains below was sequenced from the same sample in a study of spatial heterogeneity in lung cancer. Sample time point: sample taken at primary tumor resection. MiXCR, run by TCRdb on the 5' RACE reads, gives a single entry per CDR3 protein. The sample lists under 2,500 distinct CDR3 sequences; roughly 13% were seen once. This specimen was normal lung tissue next to the tumor, taken at surgery. These receptors were taken from a female donor with early-stage non-small cell lung cancer.

This clonotype was picked up a small number of times. This chain uses TRBV29-1 with TRBJ1-2, with 7 bases identical to TRBD1. V lost 5 bases to trimming and J lost 8 bases; unmatched junction nucleotides: 8. The CDR3 totals 12 residues. In germline, CDR1 is SQVTM, CDR2 ANQGSEA. CDR3 amino acids: CSVTTGLGGYTF. The CDR3 DNA reads as TGCAGCGTTACGACAGGGCTGGGCGGCTACACCTTC.

By sample fraction, this clonotype is medium-sized (0.01 to 0.1%). The V call is TRBV6-1, the J call TRBJ2-7; the D is unclear. V was clipped by 3 bases and J by 3 bases, with 12 bases between them. Germline V gene data show CDR1 as MNHNS and CDR2 as SASEGT. This CDR3 region has 14 residues. The CDR3 DNA sequence: TGTGCCAGCAGTGATCTGTCCGATTTCTACGAGCAGTACTTC. It specifies CASSDLSDFYEQYF.

This clonotype was seen only a few times. V and J are TRBV19 and TRBJ2-1; perhaps TRBD1 as D (6 bases). The CDR3 is 13 amino acids. Per germline, CDR1 LNHDA and CDR2 SQIVND (reference sequence). Trimming removed 3 bases from V and 7 bases from J, with 10 bases in between. The CDR3 bases are TGTGCCAGTAGTATTAGTCAGGGGAATGAGCAGTTCTTC. Protein sequence: CASSISQGNEQFF.

Many counts were recorded for this clonotype. The DNA for the CDR3 is TGTGCCAGCAGCGCCCGCACTAGCGCGAACAATGAGCAGTTCTTC. It translates to CASSARTSANNEQFF. The chain recombines TRBV12-3 or TRBV12-4 with TRBJ2-1; 7 bases align to TRBD2. The CDR3 runs 15 residues. V was clipped by 6 bases and J by 5 bases; unmatched bases: 10.

The rearrangement uses TRBV6-5 and TRBJ1-1; TRBD1 might be the D (6 bases). This CDR3 is built from 12 residues. CDR1 is MNHEY, CDR2 SVGAGI, per germline. The germline V and J ends were trimmed by 8 bases and 4 bases, with 11 bases remaining between them. The CDR3: CASRGGATEAFF. CDR3 nucleotides: TGTGCCAGCCGGGGGGGGGCCACTGAAGCTTTCTTT.

This clonotype is medium-sized by share. The chain carries TRBV7-8 and TRBJ1-5; D not resolved. Trimming stripped 5 bases from V and 9 bases from J, with 20 bases between. The germline CDR1 and CDR2 sequences are SGHVS and FQNEAQ. The CDR3 runs 15 residues. The CDR3 DNA is TGTGCCAGCAGCCCCGTCTCGGTGGGGTATATGCCCCAGCATTTT. Translation: CASSPVSVGYMPQHF.

Within the sample, this clonotype is medium-sized. This CDR3 reads CSARDSLPGQGWETQYF. For the CDR3, the DNA is TGCAGTGCTAGAGATTCCCTACCGGGACAGGGTTGGGAGACCCAGTACTTC. The chain joins TRBV20-1 to TRBJ2-5, with 9 bases aligning to TRBD1. This CDR3 has 17 residues. J gave up 5 bases and V 0 bases, and 13 bases lay outside the gene matches. Per germline, CDR1 DFQATT and CDR2 SNEGSKA (reference sequence).

This clonotype qualifies as medium-sized. This chain connects TRBV12-3 or TRBV12-4 to TRBJ2-2, with 7 bases identical to TRBD2. CDR3 length: 17 residues. Trimming cost V 3 bases and J 4 bases; bases outside gene matches: 11. The CDR3 spells CASSLEAGLGSTGELFF. The DNA of the CDR3 is TGTGCCAGCAGTTTGGAGGCAGGACTAGGTAGCACCGGGGAGCTGTTTTTT.

This clonotype was detected ten times or more. The chain links TRBV18 to TRBJ1-6; 11 nucleotides agree with TRBD1. The CDR3 is 15 residues long. Losses at the gene ends were 5 bases for V and 7 bases for J; bases not matched to a gene: 4. The germline V gene encodes CDR1 KGHSH and CDR2 LQKENI. The DNA of the CDR3 is TGTGCCAGCTCAGGACAGGGGGCGGAAAATTCACCCCTCCACTTT. It specifies CASSGQGAENSPLHF.

This clonotype occurred a few times. The genes are TRBV12-3 or TRBV12-4 and TRBJ2-7; weak D call: TRBD1 (5 bases). Trimming shortened V by 4 bases and J by 2 bases, and 6 bases separated the two germline ends. The CDR3 is 12 residues long. The CDR3 here is CASSSRAYEQYF. The CDR3, as DNA: TGTGCCAGCAGTTCCAGGGCCTACGAGCAGTACTTC.

By share of the sample, this clonotype is medium-sized (0.01 to 0.1%). The chain employs TRBV5-4 and TRBJ2-5, with 11 bases identical to TRBD1. V dropped 5 bases and J dropped 4; count of bases not matched to a gene: 7. The V gene's germline CDR1 is SGHNT and CDR2 YYREEE (reference sequence). CDR3 length equals 15 residues. The CDR3 spells CASSRKGTGGETQYF. The DNA for the CDR3 is TGTGCCAGCAGTAGGAAGGGGACAGGGGGAGAGACCCAGTACTTC.

This clonotype is medium-sized in the sample. The chain has TRBV27 and TRBJ1-1, with D perhaps TRBD1 (5 bases). The CDR3 is made up of 13 amino acids. V was cut by 3 bases and J by 8 bases, with 13 bases left in between. From germline, CDR1 is MNHEY and CDR2 SMNVEV (reference sequence). In DNA, the CDR3 is TGTGCCAGCAGTTTGGGGGGGGTACCCGAAGCTTTCTTT. It encodes CASSLGGVPEAFF.

The genes are TRBV4-1 and TRBJ2-1; TRBD2 might be the D (5 bases). V shed 0 bases and J shed 2 bases, with 14 bases lying between them. Per the germline V gene, CDR1 is MGHRA and CDR2 is YSYEKL. The CDR3 is made up of 17 amino acids. DNA of the CDR3: TGCGCCAGCAGCCAAGAAGCGGCGGTCCTCACCTACAATGAGCAGTTCTTC. Its protein product is CASSQEAAVLTYNEQFF.

This chain connects TRBV3-1 to TRBJ2-7; D may match TRBD1 or TRBD2 (5 bases each). CDR3 length equals 16 residues. The V and J ends lost 2 bases and 6 bases respectively, with 20 bases between them. From germline, CDR1 is LGHDT and CDR2 YNNKEL (reference sequence). CDR3 protein: CASSQNGPLLGGEQYF. In DNA form, the CDR3 reads TGTGCCAGCAGCCAAAACGGCCCTTTGCTTGGGGGCGAGCAGTACTTC.

This clonotype was counted at least ten times. This chain connects TRBV20-1 to TRBJ1-3; weak D call: TRBD1 (6 bases). Deletions cut 0 bases from V and 2 bases from J, with 8 bases between. CDR1 and CDR2 from the germline V gene are DFQATT and SNEGSKA (reference sequence). The CDR3 totals 14 residues. Written as DNA, the CDR3 is TGCAGTGCTAGAGATCGGACAGCTGGAAACACCATATATTTT. It specifies CSARDRTAGNTIYF.

This clonotype is medium-sized. V gene TRBV20-1 combines with J gene TRBJ2-2; 10 nucleotides match TRBD2. This CDR3 is 13 amino acids long. Germline-derived CDR1 and CDR2 are DFQATT and SNEGSKA (reference sequence). The trim removed 1 base at V and 16 bases at J, leaving 9 bases unmatched. The CDR3 sequence is CSARGRSGGAPFF. In DNA form, the CDR3 reads TGCAGTGCTAGAGGCCGGAGCGGGGGGGCTCCGTTTTTT.

The chain links TRBV12-3 or TRBV12-4 to TRBJ2-3; 11 bases map to TRBD2. The CDR3 consists of 16 residues. Unmatched junction bases numbered 4, after V lost 5 bases and J lost 0 bases. CDR3 in amino acids: CASSARLAGSTDTQYF. The DNA for the CDR3 is TGTGCCAGCAGTGCCCGACTAGCGGGGAGCACAGATACGCAGTATTTT.

This clonotype is judged medium-sized. This sequence joins TRBV29-1 and TRBJ2-1; D is undetermined. This CDR3 has 11 residues. V shed 5 bases and J shed 7 bases, with 9 bases lying between them. Germline assignment: CDR1 SQVTM and CDR2 ANQGSEA. DNA for the CDR3: TGCAGCGTTCATTCAGTGAATGAGCAGTTCTTC. It is translated as CSVHSVNEQFF.

By its share, this clonotype is medium-sized. The V gene is TRBV20-1, the J gene TRBJ1-5; 9 nucleotides align to TRBD1. This CDR3 is built from 14 residues. The trim removed 6 bases at V and 6 bases at J, leaving 9 bases unmatched. Germline CDR1 reads DFQATT; CDR2 reads SNEGSKA (reference sequence). The CDR3 bases are TGCAGTGCCCTTCGGGACAGGGTGGCTCAGCCCCAGCATTTT. The encoded protein is CSALRDRVAQPQHF.

In this sample, this clonotype is medium-sized (0.01 to 0.1%). This CDR3 is CASSAGNTIYEQYF. The CDR3 nucleotides are TGTGCCAGCAGCGCGGGGAACACCATCTACGAGCAGTACTTC. V usage is TRBV27 and J usage is TRBJ2-7; D is possibly TRBD2 (6 bases). The CDR3 totals 14 residues. Deletions cut 6 bases from V and 3 bases from J, with 15 bases between. CDR1 and CDR2 from the germline V gene are MNHEY and SMNVEV (reference sequence).

This clonotype is labeled as medium-sized (0.01 to 0.1%). This chain joins TRBV18 and TRBJ1-4; D gene ambiguous. Germline values: CDR1 KGHSH, CDR2 LQKENI. V was pared by 6 bases and J by 2 bases, with 13 bases between. The length of the CDR3 is 15 residues. The CDR3 sequence is CASSPTKNTNEKLFF. The CDR3 DNA is TGTGCCAGCTCGCCCACCAAAAATACTAATGAAAAACTGTTTTTT.

By sample share, this clonotype is medium-sized (0.01 to 0.1%). The V call is TRBV6-5, the J call TRBJ2-5, with 9 bases identical to TRBD2. CDR1 is MNHEY, CDR2 SVGAGI, per germline. The trim removed 2 bases at V and 4 bases at J, leaving 2 bases unmatched. CDR3 length: 14 residues. CDR3 in amino acids: CASSYAGGPETQYF. CDR3 DNA sequence: TGTGCCAGCAGTTACGCGGGGGGGCCAGAGACCCAGTACTTC.

This clonotype is medium-sized (0.01 to 0.1%) in the sample. The rearrangement uses TRBV2 and TRBJ2-1; 7 nucleotides agree with TRBD1. Looked up from germline, CDR1 is SNHLY and CDR2 is FYNNEI. The CDR3 has 12 residues. After removal of 6 bases from V and 9 bases from J, the junction contained 5 bases not matched to a gene. Written as DNA, the CDR3 is TGTGCCAGCAGGACAGGGTTTCTTGAGCAGTTCTTC. As protein: CASRTGFLEQFF.

By proportion, this clonotype is medium-sized (0.01 to 0.1%). The chain is built from TRBV28 and TRBJ1-5; TRBD1 agrees at 7 bases. The CDR3 length is 16 residues. The V gene end was trimmed by 2 bases and the J gene end by 4 bases; junction bases not matched to a gene: 8. Germline CDR1 MDHEN, CDR2 SYDVKM. The CDR3 region is CASSLKRGLKNQPQHF. The DNA for the CDR3 is TGTGCCAGCAGTTTAAAAAGGGGGCTCAAGAATCAGCCCCAGCATTTT.

In its sample, this clonotype is medium-sized. The junction shows a germline mismatch at one end, possibly a read error. The chain couples TRBV10-2 to TRBJ1-1, with 11 bases aligning to TRBD1. Germline-derived CDR1 and CDR2 are WSHSY and SAAADI. This CDR3 contains 12 residues. As DNA, the CDR3 is TGCGCCACCACTCCTGGACAGGGGGCTCTCGACTTT. Translation: CATTPGQGALDF.

This clonotype appeared many times. The chain employs TRBV28 and TRBJ2-7, with D hard to call. The CDR3 length is 13 residues. V was cut by 10 bases and J by 6 bases, with 19 bases left in between. Germline values: CDR1 MDHEN, CDR2 SYDVKM. The CDR3 loop is CATETPFRSEQYF. The DNA for the CDR3 is TGTGCCACCGAGACACCATTCCGGAGCGAGCAGTACTTC. Together with reference TRBV28 and TRBJ2-7, the CDR3 gives the full variable domain: DVKVTQSSRYLVKRTGEKVFLECVQDMDHENMFWYRQDPGLGLRLIYFSYDVKMKEKGDIPEGYSVSREKKERFSLILESASTNQTSMYLCATETPFRSEQYFGPGTRLTVT.

The chain employs TRBV10-1 and TRBJ2-3, with D unresolved. V was trimmed by 0 bases and J by 6 bases, leaving 4 bases between them. Germline CDR1 WNHNN, CDR2 SYGVQD (reference sequence). The CDR3 consists of 12 residues. For the CDR3, the DNA is TGCGCCAGCAGTGAGTCGGGGGATACGCAGTATTTT. This sequence encodes CASSESGDTQYF.

The V and J genes are TRBV5-6 and TRBJ2-5; no reliable D call. This CDR3 contains 13 residues. Germline V gives CDR1 SGHDT, CDR2 YYEEEE. Trimming stripped 2 bases from V and 2 bases from J, with 7 bases between. The CDR3 is CASSFQEQETQYF. CDR3 bases: TGTGCCAGCAGCTTCCAGGAGCAAGAGACCCAGTACTTC.

V and J are TRBV29-1 and TRBJ1-5; D remains unclear. There are 12 residues in the CDR3. Trimming took 7 bases from V and 1 from J, leaving 8 bases between them. Germline CDR1 reads SQVTM; CDR2 reads ANQGSEA. CDR3 amino acids: CSAKWSNQPQHF. CDR3 DNA sequence: TGCAGCGCCAAATGGAGCAATCAGCCCCAGCATTTT.